A selection of T cell receptor beta chains follows, all from one sample in a study of Graves' ophthalmopathy and Graves' hyperthyroidism. TCRdb processed the multiplex PCR reads anew with MiXCR; each CDR3 protein has one entry. In the table there are 620,000 or so distinct CDR3 sequences, roughly 20% of which are singletons. The sample consisted of peripheral blood. The source of these receptors is a woman aged 18-29 years with stable Graves' hyperthyroidism. Some clones in this sample may be carry-over from other donors' samples. CDR3s include the opening cysteine and the closing phenylalanine or tryptophan. Fields, in order: clone size, J gene, V gene, D gene, CDR3 protein, CDR3 DNA. The D gene is left open where the match is weak. The size entry is marked missing in some rows and otherwise reads once, few, many or a size class.

>NA|TRBJ1-2|TRBV7-2|TRBD1
CASSLARDSPNYGYTF
TGTGCCAGCAGCTTAGCCCGGGACAGTCCTAACTATGGCTACACCTTC
>many|TRBJ1-5|TRBV6-1|NA
CASSGGQAGNQPQHF
TGTGCCAGCAGTGGGGGACAAGCGGGAAATCAGCCCCAGCATTTT
>many|TRBJ2-7|TRBV20-1|NA
CSARDEEFYYEQYF
TGCAGTGCTAGAGACGAAGAGTTTTACTACGAGCAGTACTTC
>many|TRBJ2-5|TRBV5-1|NA
CASRHLGAVGGGGEETQYF
TGCGCCAGCAGGCACCTTGGAGCTGTGGGGGGCGGGGGTGAAGAGACCCAGTACTTC
>NA|TRBJ2-7|TRBV6-5|NA
CASSNPGVDYEQYF
TGTGCCAGCAGTAACCCGGGGGTTGATTACGAGCAGTACTTC
>NA|TRBJ2-7|TRBV15|NA
CATSSQVHEQYF
TGTGCCACCAGCAGTCAGGTCCACGAGCAGTACTTC
>few|TRBJ1-2|TRBV6-1|NA
CASSVTVPYGHTF
TGTGCCAGCAGTGTGACAGTACCCTATGGCCACACCTTC
>many|TRBJ2-7|TRBV5-1|NA
CASSLAPTSSYEQYF
TGCGCCAGCAGCTTGGCCCCGACCAGCTCCTACGAGCAGTACTTC
>many|TRBJ2-5|TRBV6-5|TRBD2
CASSYFGGVQETQYF
TGTGCCAGCAGTTACTTCGGGGGGGTCCAAGAGACCCAGTACTTC
>many|TRBJ1-1|TRBV12-3/TRBV12-4|NA
CASSLEGNTEAFF
TGTGCCAGCAGTTTGGAGGGGAACACTGAAGCTTTCTTT
>NA|TRBJ2-5|TRBV7-3|TRBD1
CASSFDRDETQYF
TGTGCCAGCAGCTTCGACAGGGATGAGACCCAGTACTTC
>many|TRBJ2-7|TRBV7-2|NA
CASTHFRGARPGEQYF
TGTGCCAGCACCCATTTTCGGGGGGCGAGACCGGGCGAGCAGTACTTC
>many|TRBJ1-5|TRBV20-1|TRBD1
CSAGGTGNQPQHF
TGCAGTGCTGGGGGGACAGGCAATCAGCCCCAGCATTTT
>NA|TRBJ1-6|TRBV20-1|TRBD1
CSARAEGAVRNSPLHF
TGCAGTGCTAGAGCGGAGGGGGCGGTACGTAATTCACCCCTCCACTTT
>many|TRBJ2-5|TRBV29-1|TRBD1
CSVSPTGGRETQYF
TGCAGCGTAAGCCCTACAGGGGGGAGAGAGACCCAGTACTTC
>many|TRBJ2-5|TRBV6-2/TRBV6-3|TRBD2
CASSYVSGVYQETQYF
TGTGCCAGCAGTTACGTTAGCGGGGTGTACCAAGAGACCCAGTACTTC
>many|TRBJ1-2|TRBV20-1|NA
CSARDGRNYGYTF
TGCAGTGCTAGAGATGGACGGAACTATGGCTACACCTTC
>many|TRBJ2-2|TRBV6-1|NA
CASSESFNTGELFF
TGTGCCAGCAGTGAGTCCTTTAACACCGGGGAGCTGTTTTTT
>many|TRBJ2-4|TRBV12-3/TRBV12-4|NA
CASSSFYLGAENIQYF
TGTGCCAGCAGTTCGTTCTACTTGGGGGCCGAAAACATTCAGTACTTC
>few|TRBJ2-5|TRBV5-1|TRBD2
CASSLEWLAAKETQYF
TGCGCCAGCAGCTTGGAATGGCTAGCGGCAAAAGAGACCCAGTACTTC
>NA|TRBJ2-4|TRBV24-1|NA
CATGTADIQYF
TGTGCCACCGGAACCGCGGACATTCAGTACTTC
>many|TRBJ2-7|TRBV6-2/TRBV6-3|NA
CASRGDTTYEQYF
TGTGCCAGCAGGGGGGACACCACCTACGAGCAGTACTTC
>NA|TRBJ2-7|TRBV28|TRBD1
CASSSQGADEQYF
TGTGCCAGCAGTTCTCAGGGGGCTGACGAGCAGTACTTC
>many|TRBJ2-7|TRBV25-1|NA
CASSALGAGQGTYEQYF
TGTGCCAGCAGTGCTTTAGGAGCGGGCCAGGGAACGTACGAGCAGTACTTC
>many|TRBJ1-1|TRBV19|NA
CASKLRPRNTEAFF
TGTGCCAGTAAGTTGAGACCCAGGAACACTGAAGCTTTCTTT
>many|TRBJ2-2|TRBV7-4|NA
CASSLALLKRQTNTGELFF
TGTGCCAGCAGCTTAGCTCTACTAAAGAGACAGACGAACACCGGGGAGCTGTTTTTT
>few|TRBJ2-3|TRBV6-2/TRBV6-3|NA
CASIFGGVSTDTQYF
TGTGCCAGCATTTTTGGCGGGGTTAGCACAGATACGCAGTATTTT
>NA|TRBJ1-2|TRBV7-8|NA
CASSAHGTRNYGYTF
TGTGCCAGCAGCGCGCACGGGACACGTAACTATGGCTACACCTTC
>few|TRBJ2-7|TRBV4-1|TRBD2
CASSQGFLGRGSYEQYF
TGCGCCAGCAGCCAAGGTTTCTTGGGGCGGGGGTCCTACGAGCAGTACTTC
>many|TRBJ2-7|TRBV20-1|NA
CSARDLDWTLGYEQYF
TGCAGTGCTAGAGATCTGGATTGGACATTAGGTTACGAGCAGTACTTC
>NA|TRBJ2-5|TRBV19|TRBD1
CASSPWDRGLRETQYF
TGTGCCAGTAGCCCCTGGGACAGGGGGCTGAGAGAGACCCAGTACTTC
>NA|TRBJ1-2|TRBV12-3/TRBV12-4|NA
CASSLYGGPGYTF
TGTGCCAGCAGTCTCTATGGGGGACCGGGCTACACCTTC